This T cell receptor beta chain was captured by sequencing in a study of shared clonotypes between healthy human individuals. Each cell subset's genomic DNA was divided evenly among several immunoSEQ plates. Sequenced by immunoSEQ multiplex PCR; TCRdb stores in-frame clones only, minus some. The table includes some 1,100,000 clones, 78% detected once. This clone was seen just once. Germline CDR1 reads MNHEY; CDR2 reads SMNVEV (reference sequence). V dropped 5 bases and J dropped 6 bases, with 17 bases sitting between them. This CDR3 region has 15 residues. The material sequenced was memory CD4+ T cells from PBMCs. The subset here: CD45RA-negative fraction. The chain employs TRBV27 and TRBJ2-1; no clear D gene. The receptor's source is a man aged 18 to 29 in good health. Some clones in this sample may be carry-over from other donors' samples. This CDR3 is CASSVNLGSRNEQFF. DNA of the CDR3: TGTGCCAGCAGTGTGAACTTAGGGTCCCGCAATGAGCAGTTCTTC.